What follows is one TCR beta chain and its context. The entry originates in a study of blood T cell repertoires in COVID-19. Study at large: PBMCs, B-cell-depleted T cells, or T cells provided the cDNA or gDNA that made up the material.

Per the original methods: Estimation of nucleated cell counts relied on the amplification of reference gene primers. Produced via immunoSEQ multiplex PCR; TCRdb's table is partial and in-frame only. That table supplies the V and J calls and clone size; D and trimming were determined from the DNA. This sample carries tens of thousands of clones, 78% of them seen once, and the ten largest clones take approximately 16%. Material for sequencing was peripheral blood. The TCR comes from a human donor in a cohort sampled during active COVID-19.

DNA of the CDR3: TGTGCCAGCTCACCACCGACGGGGGGCTCTGGGGCCAACGTCCTGACTTTC. Amino acids: CASSPPTGGSGANVLTF. The gene calls are TRBV18 and TRBJ2-6; 7 bases map to TRBD2. V shed 0 bases, J shed 0 bases, and the junction held 2 bases outside the gene matches. The CDR3 covers 17 residues. CDR1 KGHSH and CDR2 LQKENI come from the germline V gene.